The sample holds one count of the clone carrying this TCR beta chain. No antigen is known for it. The sample comes from a study of long-term antiretroviral therapy in people with HIV. Study conclusions and caveats: The range of CDR3 lengths in HIV repertoires proved narrower than that found in controls.

Runs used v3.0 of the immunoSEQ assay and were done at survey level. This table comes from immunoSEQ multiplex PCR, and its TCRdb copy is limited to in-frame clones, with some not included. Counted here are some 40,000 clones, 85% to 95% occurring once; the ten biggest clones make up 2.2%. V was cut by 2 bases and J by 2 bases, with 8 bases left in between. This CDR3 is built from 14 residues. Germline V CDR1 and CDR2: SGDLS, YYNGEE. The sequences come from unsorted PBMCs, collected 9.2 years after starting antiretroviral therapy. This chain links TRBV9 with TRBJ1-3; TRBD1 might be the D (6 bases). This receptor was taken from a man under 40 with HIV. CDR3 in DNA: TGTGCCAGCAGCGTCAGGGGCGCTGGAAACACCATATATTTT. It encodes CASSVRGAGNTIYF.